The 22 T cell receptor beta chains presented below share a single source sample, sequenced in a study of response to subunit inactivated influenza vaccine. TCRdb analysed the RT-PCR reads with MiXCR anew, one entry per CDR3 protein. The sample lists around 520,000 distinct CDR3 sequences; about 25% were seen once. The source material was CD4+ T cells sorted from PBMCs, sampled 4 to 6 days after vaccination. These receptors were taken from a man aged 50 to 59 who received an inactivated influenza vaccine.

This clonotype was counted only a few times. The chain carries TRBV7-2 and TRBJ1-2, with D hard to call. CDR1 and CDR2 from the germline V gene are SGHTA and FQGNSA. The ends were cut back, 3 bases at V and 2 bases at J, with 10 bases in the middle. The CDR3 consists of 14 residues. In DNA form, the CDR3 reads TGTGCCAGCAGCTTTTCAGGAGCGAACTATGGCTACACCTTC. Protein sequence: CASSFSGANYGYTF.

This clonotype was observed a few times. The CDR3 loop reads CASSAANQETQYF. The CDR3 bases are TGTGCCAGCAGCGCTGCCAACCAAGAGACCCAGTACTTC. The chain is built from TRBV12-3 or TRBV12-4 and TRBJ2-5; unclear D gene. Deletions cut 6 bases from V and 0 bases from J, with 8 bases between. This CDR3 comprises 13 residues.

This clonotype was observed a handful of times. This chain connects TRBV7-8 to TRBJ2-5; no firm D call. CDR1 and CDR2 (germline): SGHVS, FQNEAQ. V dropped 3 bases and J dropped 1 base, with 9 bases sitting between them. There are 14 residues in the CDR3. CDR3 sequence reads: CASSFLIGQETQYF. CDR3 DNA sequence: TGTGCCAGCAGCTTTCTAATAGGCCAAGAGACCCAGTACTTC. Variable domain in full (rest from reference TRBV7-8 and TRBJ2-5): GAGVSQSPRYKVAKRGQDVALRCDPISGHVSLFWYQQALGQGPEFLTYFQNEAQLDKSGLPSDRFFAERPEGSVSTLKIQRTQQEDSAVYLCASSFLIGQETQYFGPGTRLLVL.

The V call is TRBV11-2, the J call TRBJ2-7, with D maybe TRBD1 (5 bases). Germline lookup yields CDR1 SGHAT and CDR2 FQNNGV. V lost 5 bases to trimming and J lost 3 bases, with 29 bases between them. The CDR3 has 19 residues. This CDR3 is CASSRESTVSQVRGYEQYF. The CDR3 DNA follows: TGTGCCAGCAGCCGAGAATCGACAGTTTCTCAAGTAAGGGGCTACGAGCAGTACTTC.

The rearrangement joins TRBV25-1 to TRBJ2-3; D unclear. The CDR3 has 13 amino acids. Germline assignment: CDR1 MGHDK and CDR2 SYGVNS. Trimming took off 4 bases at V and 2 bases at J, with 7 bases between the two ends. CDR3: CASSGPYTDTQYF. The DNA for the CDR3 is TGTGCCAGCAGTGGCCCCTACACAGATACGCAGTATTTT.

V and J are TRBV20-1 and TRBJ1-2; perhaps TRBD1 as D (6 bases). CDR1 is DFQATT and CDR2 is SNEGSKA in the germline V gene (reference sequence). The CDR3 extends over 13 amino acids. V lost 0 bases to trimming and J lost 4 bases, with 9 bases between them. The CDR3 here is CSARDWTVYGYTF. The CDR3 DNA reads TGCAGTGCTAGAGATTGGACAGTCTATGGCTACACCTTC.

The CDR3 sequence: CSVDGPRNEQFF. The CDR3 coding sequence is TGCAGCGTTGACGGTCCACGGAATGAGCAGTTCTTC. The J gene is TRBJ2-1, the V gene TRBV29-1; D uncertain. V dropped 3 bases and J dropped 7 bases, with 10 bases sitting between them. Germline V gives CDR1 SQVTM, CDR2 ANQGSEA. CDR3 length: 12 residues.

In this sample, this clonotype turned up a few times. The DNA is omitted, as the CDR3 cannot be located on it reliably, and the CDR3 follows TCRdb's listing. The CDR3: CISVPEASLASGGNEQFF. The chain recombines TRBV7-5 with TRBJ2-1; the table assigns TRBD2, which was not confirmed against the DNA. TRBV7-5 is tagged as a pseudogene. Termini included, the CDR3 measures 18 amino acids.

The chain joins TRBV7-2 to TRBJ2-3, with 7 bases that match TRBD2. V trimming: 1 base; J trimming: 2 bases; junction bases outside the gene matches: 3. CDR1 SGHTA and CDR2 FQGNSA come from the germline V gene. CDR3 size: 15 residues. CDR3 bases: TGTGCCAGCAGCTTAGTAGCGGGCCTCACAGATACGCAGTATTTT. Translated: CASSLVAGLTDTQYF.

The table lists this clonotype with many counts. CDR3 DNA: TGTGCCAGCAGTCTAGACAGGGCCGTTCAGCCCCAGCATTTT. It encodes CASSLDRAVQPQHF. This chain joins TRBV12-3 or TRBV12-4 and TRBJ1-5; 7 nucleotides line up with TRBD1. The CDR3 totals 14 residues. With 5 bases clipped from V and 6 bases from J, the junction kept 7 bases outside the gene matches.

The genes are TRBV4-1 and TRBJ2-7; D is ambiguous. V lost 1 base and J lost 2, with 9 bases in between. The germline CDR1 and CDR2 sequences are MGHRA and YSYEKL. The CDR3 spans 14 residues. The CDR3 DNA sequence: TGCGCCAGCAGCCAAGGGATGCTGGCCTACGAGCAGTACTTC. Its translation: CASSQGMLAYEQYF.

This clonotype appeared a few times. The rearrangement links TRBV20-1 to TRBJ2-1; D gene ambiguous. CDR3 length: 14 residues. Germline values: CDR1 DFQATT, CDR2 SNEGSKA (reference sequence). V gave up 1 base and J gave up 0 bases, with 7 bases separating them. DNA for the CDR3: TGCAGTGCTAGAGGTCTAAACTCCTACAATGAGCAGTTCTTC. This translates into CSARGLNSYNEQFF.

In its sample, this clonotype was seen a few times. The rearrangement joins TRBV18 to TRBJ2-5, with D maybe TRBD1 (5 bases). Germline V gene lookup returns CDR1 KGHSH and CDR2 LQKENI. CDR3 length: 14 amino acids. V lost 4 bases to trimming and J lost 0 bases, with 9 bases between them. The DNA of the CDR3 is TGTGCCAGCTCACGAGTGGGGCACCAAGAGACCCAGTACTTC. Translation: CASSRVGHQETQYF.

Ten or more counts support this clonotype. This chain joins TRBV29-1 and TRBJ2-1; D possibly corresponds to TRBD1 (6 bases). CDR3 length: 13 residues. V was shortened by 4 bases and J by 2 bases, with 9 bases between the two germline ends. The germline V gene has CDR1 SQVTM and CDR2 ANQGSEA. The CDR3 spells CSVGGLAYNEQFF. In nucleotides, the CDR3 is TGCAGCGTTGGGGGGCTCGCCTACAATGAGCAGTTCTTC.

This clonotype was observed many times. The V and J genes are TRBV7-6 and TRBJ2-5; D gene unclear. The CDR3 sequence is 13 residues long. Germline V gene lookup returns CDR1 SGHVS and CDR2 FNYEAQ. V lost 5 bases and J 3 bases, leaving 10 bases between the germline ends. CDR3 residues: CASSTLVKETQYF. The CDR3 DNA follows: TGTGCCAGCAGCACATTAGTAAAAGAGACCCAGTACTTC.

The CDR3 region has the DNA TGTGCCAGCAGCCTCAAGACCCGGGTACAGGGGGATTCACCCCTCCACTTT. Amino acids: CASSLKTRVQGDSPLHF. The chain carries TRBV6-5 and TRBJ1-6; 8 bases are a match to TRBD1. J gave up 8 bases and V 6 bases, and 15 bases lay outside the gene matches. Per germline, CDR1 MNHEY and CDR2 SVGAGI. CDR3 length: 17 amino acids.

This clonotype was counted ten times or more. The chain couples TRBV5-1 to TRBJ1-6, with 7 positions matching TRBD1. The CDR3 is made up of 13 amino acids. Germline CDR1 SGHRS, CDR2 YFSETQ. V was pared by 4 bases and J by 7 bases, with 2 bases of the junction left unmatched. In DNA, the CDR3 is TGCGCCAGCAGCGACAGGGAAAATTCACCCCTCCACTTT. This encodes CASSDRENSPLHF.

The sample holds a few counts of this clonotype. The rearrangement joins TRBV20-1 to TRBJ2-5; D remains unclear. V dropped 1 base and J dropped 2 bases, with 8 bases sitting between them. The V gene's germline CDR1 is DFQATT and CDR2 SNEGSKA (reference sequence). This CDR3 comprises 13 residues. CDR3 amino acids: CSARVPGQETQYF. CDR3 in DNA: TGCAGTGCTAGAGTTCCAGGACAAGAGACCCAGTACTTC.

This clonotype has a count of ten or more. The chain is built from TRBV5-6 and TRBJ2-1; 12 bases match TRBD2. Germline values: CDR1 SGHDT, CDR2 YYEEEE. The J segment lost 7 bases and the V segment lost 7 bases, leaving 15 bases of the junction unmatched. The CDR3 sequence is 17 residues long. The CDR3 nucleotides are TGTGCCAGCCAACCCCCCGTGACTAGCGGGAGAAGGAATGAGCAGTTCTTC. It specifies CASQPPVTSGRRNEQFF.

This clonotype was counted a few times. V usage is TRBV6-5 and J usage is TRBJ2-1; no clear D. In germline, CDR1 is MNHEY, CDR2 SVGAGI. This CDR3 is 16 amino acids long. Trimming left V 2 bases short and J 0 bases short, with 11 bases between. The CDR3 region has the DNA TGTGCCAGCAGTTACAGGGCCCCGAGCTCCTACAATGAGCAGTTCTTC. Translation: CASSYRAPSSYNEQFF.

This clonotype has more than one count but fewer than ten. The V and J genes are TRBV9 and TRBJ1-2, with 10 bases identical to TRBD1. The CDR3 has 15 amino acids. Germline V gene lookup returns CDR1 SGDLS and CDR2 YYNGEE. Germline trimming cut 0 bases from V and 4 bases from J; bases unmatched to any gene: 3. The DNA of the CDR3 is TGTGCCAGCAGCGTAGGACAGGGGGCCGGCTATGGCTACACCTTC. Translation: CASSVGQGAGYGYTF. Using reference TRBV9 and TRBJ1-2 for the parts outside the CDR3, the full variable domain is DSGVTQTPKHLITATGQRVTLRCSPRSGDLSVYWYQQSLDQGLQFLIQYYNGEERAKGNILERFSAQQFPDLHSELNLSSLELGDSALYFCASSVGQGAGYGYTFGSGTRLTVV.

The V and J genes are TRBV30 and TRBJ2-1; the match to TRBD2 covers 8 bases. Trimming at V came to 4 bases and at J to 4 bases, leaving 9 bases not matched to a gene. Germline lookup yields CDR1 GTSNPN and CDR2 SVGIG (reference sequence). This CDR3 has 15 amino acids. The DNA for the CDR3 is TGTGCCTGGACCGGGCGGGAGGACGCATACAATGAGCAGTTCTTC. Translating gives CAWTGREDAYNEQFF. Looking up the rest from reference TRBV30 and TRBJ2-1 gives the full variable domain: SQTIHQWPATLVQPVGSPLSLECTVEGTSNPNLYWYRQAAGRGLQLLFYSVGIGQISSEVPQNLSASRPQDRQFILSSKKLLLSDSGFYLCAWTGREDAYNEQFFGPGTRLTVL.